A single sample gave rise to the 5 T cell receptor beta chains below, sequenced in a study of blood T cell repertoires in COVID-19. Data came from immunoSEQ multiplex PCR; TCRdb stores just in-frame clones and leaves some out. The table includes 25,000 to 30,000 clones, roughly 76% detected once. What was sequenced was peripheral blood. The receptors shown here come from a man aged 65 to 79 with acute or convalescent COVID-19.

The chain employs TRBV29-1 and TRBJ1-2; TRBD1 is a possible D gene (5 bases). V dropped 1 base and J dropped 2 bases, with 8 bases sitting between them. This CDR3 is built from 13 residues. CDR1 is SQVTM, CDR2 ANQGSEA, per germline. CDR3 residues: CSVEGGANYGYTF. In DNA, the CDR3 is TGCAGCGTTGAAGGCGGGGCGAACTATGGCTACACCTTC.

The V and J genes are TRBV11-3 and TRBJ1-1, with D uncertain. In germline, CDR1 is SGHNT, CDR2 YENEEA. The V and J ends lost 5 bases and 4 bases respectively, with 14 bases between them. The CDR3 has 14 residues. This CDR3 is CASSRSGSSTEAFF. In nucleotides, the CDR3 is TGTGCCAGCAGCCGTTCAGGATCGAGCACTGAAGCTTTCTTT.

This clone was seen only a few times. This rearrangement joins TRBV28 to TRBJ2-7; no definite D call. CDR3 length equals 13 residues. Germline lookup yields CDR1 MDHEN and CDR2 SYDVKM. V lost 6 bases to trimming and J lost 3 bases, with 12 bases between them. The CDR3 nucleotides read TGTGCCAGCAGAGTCGACTCCGACTACGAGCAGTACTTC. Protein: CASRVDSDYEQYF.

The CDR3 nucleotides read TGTGCCAGCAGGTTCCAGGACTACGAGCAGTACTTC. Translating gives CASRFQDYEQYF. The chain joins TRBV28 to TRBJ2-7; D not resolved. V gave up 6 bases and J gave up 3 bases, with 9 bases separating them. CDR1 MDHEN and CDR2 SYDVKM come from the germline V gene. This CDR3 contains 12 residues.

This chain connects TRBV3-1 (or the pseudogene TRBV3-2) to TRBJ2-7; 14 positions match TRBD2. Trimming took 4 bases from V and 12 from J; bases not matched to a gene: 11. The CDR3 has 15 amino acids. Germline CDR1 is LGHDT and CDR2 is YNNKEL (reference sequence). The CDR3 nucleotides are TGTGCCAGCAGCCCCCGACGACTAGCGGGAGGGCCATGGTACTTC. Its protein product is CASSPRRLAGGPWYF.